A single sample gave rise to the 6 T cell receptor beta chains below, sequenced in a study of tissue T cells after allogeneic stem cell transplantation. Time point of the sample: mouse harvest day 7 after allogeneic transplant. Each mouse received 10^7 T-cell-depleted marrow cells plus 10^6 splenic CD5+ T cells by tail vein. TCRdb's copy holds only in-frame clones and misses some; the assay was immunoSEQ multiplex PCR. Of some 4,000 clones listed, roughly 47% are singletons. The sequenced material came from lymph node tissue. The source of these receptors is a female BALB/c mouse given C57BL/6 T cells with graft-versus-host disease after an allogeneic hematopoietic cell transplant.

With respect to this clone: Gene names are mouse gene names. The missing CDR3 end, 1 residue past where the read stops, is filled in from the germline J gene. The chain employs TRBV4 and TRBJ1-1; D not certain. With 5 bases removed from V and 5 bases from J, the gap between germline ends came to 6 bases. Looked up from germline, CDR1 is LGHDT and CDR2 is YNNKQL (reference sequence). CDR3 length: 11 residues. This CDR3 reads CASSRLTEVFF. The covered CDR3 bases are TGTGCCAGCAGCCGACTTACAGAAGTCTTC.

With regard to this clone: The listed genes are named as in mouse. The CDR3 end falls 1 residue outside the read, so it is completed with the germline J gene. The chain couples TRBV29 to TRBJ2-1, with TRBD1 matching 9 bases. V was clipped by 3 bases and J by 7 bases; unmatched bases: 4. The CDR3 spans 14 residues. The germline V gene encodes CDR1 MSHET and CDR2 SYDVDS. The CDR3 sequence: CASSLWDRVAEQFF. The sequenced CDR3 bases are TGTGCTAGCAGTTTGTGGGACAGGGTCGCTGAGCAGTTC.

Comment on this clone: The gene symbols are mouse symbols. The missing CDR3 end, 1 residue past where the read stops, is filled in from the germline J gene. This chain uses TRBV5 with TRBJ2-4, with TRBD1 matching over 8 bases. The CDR3 is 14 amino acids. CDR1 is LGHNA, CDR2 YNLKQL, per germline (reference sequence). V dropped 4 bases and J dropped 2; count of bases not matched to a gene: 2. The CDR3 bases that were read are TGTGCCAGCAGCCCCCAGGGGGCTCAAAACACCTTGTAC. Its protein is CASSPQGAQNTLY. The full-length CDR3 reads as CASSPQGAQNTLYF.

Points on this clone: Gene names refer to mouse genes. The missing CDR3 end, 1 residue past where the read stops, is filled in from the germline J gene. This chain connects TRBV26 to TRBJ2-4; 7 bases match TRBD1. CDR1 and CDR2 (germline): KGHPV, FQNQEV (reference sequence). This CDR3 is 13 amino acids long. The ends lost 4 bases at V and 4 bases at J; junction bases unmatched: 2. The CDR3 here is CASSPGQKNTLYF. The sequenced part of the CDR3 DNA is TGTGCCAGCAGTCCGGGACAGAAAAACACCTTGTAC.

On this clone: Gene names and germline match the mouse. Sequencing ends 1 residue short of the CDR3 end; the germline J gene provides the rest. The rearrangement joins TRBV26 to TRBJ1-1; 8 nucleotides match TRBD1. CDR1 and CDR2 from the germline V gene are KGHPV and FQNQEV (reference sequence). V lost 2 bases and J lost 7; bases outside the gene matches: 0. This CDR3 has 12 residues. The CDR3 loop reads CASSLGQGEVFF. CDR3 DNA (partial): TGTGCCAGCAGTCTGGGACAGGGAGAAGTCTTC.

Points on this clone: Germline and genes: mouse. The read comes to an end 1 residue before the CDR3 does, leaving the germline J gene to fill in the end. The genes are TRBV16 and TRBJ2-3; TRBD1 agrees at 8 bases. Germline V CDR1 and CDR2: SGHSA, FRNQAP. Trimming at V came to 1 base and at J to 1 base, leaving 1 base not matched to a gene. The CDR3 has 15 amino acids. CDR3 DNA (partial): TGTGCAAGCAGCTTAGCAGGGGGCGGTGCAGAAACGCTGTAT. As protein: CASSLAGGGAETLY. Given in full, the CDR3 is CASSLAGGGAETLYF.